This T cell receptor (beta chain) was recovered during a study of cytomegalovirus exposure and HLA in healthy donors. About the study: Most donors, just over 80% of a few hundred genotyped, fell in the Caucasian-associated ancestry cluster.

Regarding this clone: What it binds is not known.

The study ran its PCR with 60 Vbeta and 13 Jbeta primers. Clones were sequenced by immunoSEQ multiplex PCR, and TCRdb holds only the in-frame ones, with some missing. The sample carries 140,000 to 150,000 clones, roughly 10% recorded once. Findings and caveats of the study: It was in a later analysis that TCR association rates were seen to vary by HLA locus, highest for DRB1 and lowest for HLA-C. Highly shared sequence variants in one cluster were likely a sequencing artifact.

Trimming at V came to 7 bases and at J to 1 base, leaving 9 bases not matched to a gene. Germline CDR1 MDHEN, CDR2 SYDVKM. The CDR3 runs 15 residues. Sequenced input: PBMCs. The V and J genes are TRBV28 and TRBJ2-7; 8 nucleotides match TRBD2. This TCR was sampled from a man aged 50 to 59 in good health and CMV-seronegative. CDR3 nucleotide sequence: TGTGCCAGCACCGTTTACGGCGGGGGGTCCTACGAGCAGTACTTC. It is translated as CASTVYGGGSYEQYF.